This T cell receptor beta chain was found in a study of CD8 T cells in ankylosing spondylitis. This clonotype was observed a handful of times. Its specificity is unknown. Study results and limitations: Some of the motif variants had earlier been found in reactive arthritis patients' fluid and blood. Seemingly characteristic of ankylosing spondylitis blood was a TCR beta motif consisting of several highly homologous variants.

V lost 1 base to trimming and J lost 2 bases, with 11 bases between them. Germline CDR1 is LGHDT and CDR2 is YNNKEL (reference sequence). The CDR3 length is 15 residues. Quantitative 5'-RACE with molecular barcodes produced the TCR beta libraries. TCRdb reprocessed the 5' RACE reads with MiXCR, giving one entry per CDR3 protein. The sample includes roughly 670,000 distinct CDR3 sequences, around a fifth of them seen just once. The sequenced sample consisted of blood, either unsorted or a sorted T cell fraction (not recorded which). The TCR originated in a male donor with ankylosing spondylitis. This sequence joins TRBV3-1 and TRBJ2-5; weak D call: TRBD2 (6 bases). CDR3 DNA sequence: TGTGCCAGCAGCCAAGGAGAGGCGGGGCAAGAGACCCAGTACTTC. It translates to CASSQGEAGQETQYF.